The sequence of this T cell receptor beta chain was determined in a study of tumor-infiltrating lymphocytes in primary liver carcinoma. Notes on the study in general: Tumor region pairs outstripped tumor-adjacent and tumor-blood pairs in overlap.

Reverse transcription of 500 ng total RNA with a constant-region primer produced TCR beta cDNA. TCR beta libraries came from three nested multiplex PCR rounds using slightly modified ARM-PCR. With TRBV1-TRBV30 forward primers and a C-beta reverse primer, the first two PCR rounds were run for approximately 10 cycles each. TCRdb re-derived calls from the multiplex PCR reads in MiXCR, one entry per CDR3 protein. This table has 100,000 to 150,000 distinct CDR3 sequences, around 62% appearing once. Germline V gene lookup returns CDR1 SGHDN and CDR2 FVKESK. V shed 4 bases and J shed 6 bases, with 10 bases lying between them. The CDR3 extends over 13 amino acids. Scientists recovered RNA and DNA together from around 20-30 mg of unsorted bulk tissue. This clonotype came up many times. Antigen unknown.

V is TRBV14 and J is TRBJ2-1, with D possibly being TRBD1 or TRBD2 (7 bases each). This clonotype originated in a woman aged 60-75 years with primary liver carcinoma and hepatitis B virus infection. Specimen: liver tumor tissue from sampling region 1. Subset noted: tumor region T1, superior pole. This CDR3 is CASSPRGGNEQFF. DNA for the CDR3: TGTGCCAGCAGCCCCAGGGGGGGCAATGAGCAGTTCTTC. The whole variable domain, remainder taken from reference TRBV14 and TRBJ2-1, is EAGVTQFPSHSVIEKGQTVTLRCDPISGHDNLYWYRRVMGKEIKFLLHFVKESKQDESGMPNNRFLAERTGGTYSTLKVQPAELEDSGVYFCASSPRGGNEQFFGPGTRLTVL.